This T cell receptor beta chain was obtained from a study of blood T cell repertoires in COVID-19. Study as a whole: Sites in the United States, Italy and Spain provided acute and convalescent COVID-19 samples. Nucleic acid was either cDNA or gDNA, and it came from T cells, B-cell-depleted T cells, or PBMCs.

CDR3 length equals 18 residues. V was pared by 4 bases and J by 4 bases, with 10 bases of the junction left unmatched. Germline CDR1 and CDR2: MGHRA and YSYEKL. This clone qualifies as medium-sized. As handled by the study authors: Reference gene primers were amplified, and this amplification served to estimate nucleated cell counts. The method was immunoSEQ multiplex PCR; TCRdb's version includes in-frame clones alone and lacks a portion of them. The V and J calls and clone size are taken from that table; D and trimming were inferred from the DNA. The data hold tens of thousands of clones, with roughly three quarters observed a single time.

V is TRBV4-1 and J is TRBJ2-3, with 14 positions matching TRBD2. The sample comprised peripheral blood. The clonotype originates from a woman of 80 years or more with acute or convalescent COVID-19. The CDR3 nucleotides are TGCGCCAGCAGCCCTCTGACTAGCGGGAGGGCCGGGGCAGATACGCAGTATTTT. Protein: CASSPLTSGRAGADTQYF.